This T cell receptor beta chain appears in the sequencing data of a study of blood T cell repertoires in COVID-19. Study as a whole: The analysed material was cDNA or gDNA that came from T cells, B-cell-depleted T cells, or PBMCs.

The data were produced by immunoSEQ multiplex PCR, yet TCRdb's version contains in-frame clones alone and is incomplete. The data hold 270,000 or so clones, with about 80% observed a single time. This TCR was sampled from a human donor in a cohort sampled during active COVID-19. The sample consisted of peripheral blood.

The CDR3 protein is CASSQPGTSGGAVTDTQYF. In nucleotides, the CDR3 is TGTGCCAGCAGCCAACCCGGGACTAGCGGGGGGGCCGTCACAGATACGCAGTATTTT. This chain connects TRBV14 to TRBJ2-3, with 16 bases aligning to TRBD2. Germline lookup yields CDR1 SGHDN and CDR2 FVKESK. After removal of 2 bases from V and 2 bases from J, the junction contained 7 bases not matched to a gene. The CDR3 is 19 residues long. The whole variable domain, filled in from reference TRBV14 and TRBJ2-3, reads EAGVTQFPSHSVIEKGQTVTLRCDPISGHDNLYWYRRVMGKEIKFLLHFVKESKQDESGMPNNRFLAERTGGTYSTLKVQPAELEDSGVYFCASSQPGTSGGAVTDTQYFGPGTRLTVL.